This TCR beta chain originates from a study of T cell responses to AZD1222 COVID-19 vaccine. General study findings and limits: Mostly white British, mostly female donors; authors suggested clonal diversity may be underestimated. Nearly half of spike-specific TCRs reportedly target unmutated variant regions.

Germline CDR1 SGHRS, CDR2 YFSETQ. The V end lost 4 bases, the J end lost 8 bases, and 19 bases lay between the germline ends. There are 16 residues in the CDR3. Libraries were prepared by immunoSEQ multiplex PCR; TCRdb keeps only in-frame clonotypes and omits some of them. Here the sample spans 100,000 to 150,000 clones, 87% being singletons. Concerning this clone: Its antigen is not identified.

The TCR was taken from an adult in good health. The sample here was peripheral blood, taken on day 0 of AZD1222 vaccination. The chain employs TRBV5-1 and TRBJ1-6; tentative D call: TRBD1 (5 bases). As DNA, the CDR3 is TGCGCCAGCAGCAGCGCAGGGTCGGGGGTCTATTCACCCCTCCACTTT. Residues: CASSSAGSGVYSPLHF.